The 16 T cell receptor beta chains given below trace back to one sample, sequenced in a study of T cell clonotyping in hematopoietic cell transplantation. The repertoire was sequenced with immunoSEQ multiplex PCR; TCRdb's copy has only in-frame clones and lacks some. The repertoire holds approximately 30,000 clones, roughly 95% seen once, with approximately 1.3% in the top ten. Sequencing was carried out using peripheral blood mononuclear cells. The receptor source for this set is a man aged 50 or older in good health. Some clones in this sample may be carry-over from other donors' samples.

The chain links TRBV27 to TRBJ1-2; a possible D gene is TRBD1 (5 bases). The CDR3 loop spans 13 amino acids. V was cut by 5 bases and J by 10 bases, with 17 bases left in between. Germline V gene lookup returns CDR1 MNHEY and CDR2 SMNVEV (reference sequence). CDR3 region: CASSPRGGSPYTF. CDR3 DNA sequence: TGTGCCAGCAGTCCACGGGGGGGGTCCCCCTACACCTTC.

The V gene is TRBV5-8, the J gene TRBJ1-2; possibly TRBD1 for D (5 bases). CDR3 size: 15 residues. Per germline, CDR1 SGHTS and CDR2 YDEGEE. Trimming removed 6 bases at V and 2 bases at J, with 17 bases between. CDR3 in DNA: TGTGCCAGCAATACCGGGGGTCAGGCCAACTATGGCTACACCTTC. Translation gives CASNTGGQANYGYTF.

The V call is TRBV28, the J call TRBJ1-5; D gene unclear. CDR3 length equals 14 residues. From germline, CDR1 is MDHEN and CDR2 SYDVKM. The ends were cut back, 3 bases at V and 3 bases at J, with 9 bases in the middle. As DNA, the CDR3 is TGTGCCAGCAGTTTGGGCCTTGTCAATCAGCCCCAGCATTTT. It codes for CASSLGLVNQPQHF.

The CDR3 region has the DNA TGTGCCAGCAGCTCAGTGACAGGGGCGCAGGAGGTCTATGGCTACACCTTC. Translated: CASSSVTGAQEVYGYTF. The gene calls are TRBV5-5 and TRBJ1-2; TRBD1 aligns across 8 bases. Germline CDR1 and CDR2: SGHKS and YYEKEE (reference sequence). The CDR3 has 17 residues. The V segment lost 3 bases and the J segment 4 bases; nucleotides outside the gene matches: 14.

The chain recombines TRBV29-1 with TRBJ1-2, with D perhaps matching TRBD1 (6 bases). This CDR3 is 14 amino acids long. Germline-derived CDR1 and CDR2 are SQVTM and ANQGSEA. V gave up 4 bases and J gave up 6 bases, with 18 bases separating them. Here the CDR3 reads CSVVSGGRGNGYTF. Here the CDR3 DNA reads TGCAGCGTTGTAAGCGGGGGGCGCGGTAATGGCTACACCTTC.

The CDR3 reads CASSFGESNTEAFF. CDR3 DNA sequence: TGTGCCAGCAGTTTTGGGGAATCGAACACTGAAGCTTTCTTT. The chain links TRBV28 to TRBJ1-1, with D unclear. This CDR3 region has 14 residues. The V end was cut by 3 bases, the J end by 1 base, with 9 bases between. Germline V gives CDR1 MDHEN, CDR2 SYDVKM.

This clone was recorded only once. The chain employs TRBV6-5 and TRBJ1-1, with D tentatively TRBD1 (6 bases). Trimming pared 1 base from V and 0 bases from J, leaving 9 bases between. The CDR3 is made up of 15 amino acids. Germline CDR1 and CDR2: MNHEY and SVGAGI. As DNA, the CDR3 is TGTGCCAGCAGTTACTACGGGACATTGAACACTGAAGCTTTCTTT. It is translated as CASSYYGTLNTEAFF.

This clone was observed a single time. The chain links TRBV30 to TRBJ2-7, with D hard to call. This CDR3 has 14 amino acids. V lost 2 bases to trimming and J lost 2 bases, with 13 bases between them. Per germline, CDR1 GTSNPN and CDR2 SVGIG (reference sequence). The CDR3 sequence is CAWSFPARTYEQYF. CDR3 bases: TGTGCCTGGAGTTTCCCTGCCAGGACCTACGAGCAGTACTTC.

The chain combines TRBV5-1 with TRBJ2-7; D unclear. Deletions cut 1 base from V and 3 bases from J, with 8 bases between. Germline CDR1 SGHRS, CDR2 YFSETQ. CDR3 size: 13 residues. The CDR3 coding sequence is TGCGCCAGCAGCTTGCGAGGAGACTACGAGCAGTACTTC. Its protein product is CASSLRGDYEQYF.

The V gene is TRBV30, the J gene TRBJ2-3; D unresolved. In germline, CDR1 is GTSNPN, CDR2 SVGIG (reference sequence). V was clipped by 3 bases and J by 2 bases, with 0 bases between them. The CDR3 loop spans 10 amino acids. CDR3 residues: CAWSTDTQYF. The CDR3 bases are TGTGCCTGGAGCACAGATACGCAGTATTTT.

The chain employs TRBV2 and TRBJ1-6, with D unresolved. Trimming stripped 6 bases from V and 9 bases from J, with 18 bases between. Germline CDR1 is SNHLY and CDR2 is FYNNEI. This CDR3 is 15 amino acids long. Here the CDR3 reads CASRPEVISSSPLHF. In DNA form, the CDR3 reads TGTGCCAGCAGGCCCGAGGTGATAAGCAGTTCACCCCTCCACTTT.

This sequence joins TRBV30 and TRBJ1-1; D unclear. V was clipped by 4 bases and J by 5 bases, with 8 bases between them. The CDR3 spans 11 residues. The germline V gene encodes CDR1 GTSNPN and CDR2 SVGIG (reference sequence). CDR3 amino acids: CAWKKRTEAFF. CDR3 coding DNA: TGTGCCTGGAAAAAGAGGACTGAAGCTTTCTTT.

The genes are TRBV7-2 and TRBJ2-3; 12 bases align to TRBD2. Trimming cost V 5 bases and J 3 bases; bases outside gene matches: 6. The CDR3 covers 16 residues. The germline V gene has CDR1 SGHTA and CDR2 FQGNSA. The CDR3 loop is CASSLPSGGGTDTQYF. The CDR3 nucleotides are TGTGCCAGCAGCCTCCCTAGCGGGGGGGGAACAGATACGCAGTATTTT.

J is TRBJ2-5 and V is TRBV10-3; the D is unclear. This CDR3 spans 13 amino acids. With 3 bases removed from V and 5 bases from J, the gap between germline ends came to 10 bases. CDR1 is ENHRY and CDR2 is SYGVKD in the germline V gene. CDR3 coding DNA: TGTGCCATCAGTGACCCCCTTAAGGAGACCCAGTACTTC. Translation: CAISDPLKETQYF.

V is TRBV27 and J is TRBJ2-6; D possibly corresponds to TRBD1 (5 bases). This CDR3 is built from 15 residues. V lost 2 bases, J lost 2 bases, and 7 bases lay in between. In germline, CDR1 is MNHEY, CDR2 SMNVEV (reference sequence). The CDR3 here is CASSLGAAGANVLTF. The DNA for the CDR3 is TGTGCCAGCAGTTTAGGGGCAGCTGGGGCCAACGTCCTGACTTTC.

The genes are TRBV19 and TRBJ1-5; no definite D call. CDR3 length: 12 amino acids. V was clipped by 5 bases and J by 4 bases, with 6 bases between them. CDR1 is LNHDA, CDR2 SQIVND, per germline (reference sequence). The CDR3 sequence: CASSEGNQPQHF. The DNA of the CDR3 is TGTGCCAGTAGTGAAGGGAATCAGCCCCAGCATTTT.